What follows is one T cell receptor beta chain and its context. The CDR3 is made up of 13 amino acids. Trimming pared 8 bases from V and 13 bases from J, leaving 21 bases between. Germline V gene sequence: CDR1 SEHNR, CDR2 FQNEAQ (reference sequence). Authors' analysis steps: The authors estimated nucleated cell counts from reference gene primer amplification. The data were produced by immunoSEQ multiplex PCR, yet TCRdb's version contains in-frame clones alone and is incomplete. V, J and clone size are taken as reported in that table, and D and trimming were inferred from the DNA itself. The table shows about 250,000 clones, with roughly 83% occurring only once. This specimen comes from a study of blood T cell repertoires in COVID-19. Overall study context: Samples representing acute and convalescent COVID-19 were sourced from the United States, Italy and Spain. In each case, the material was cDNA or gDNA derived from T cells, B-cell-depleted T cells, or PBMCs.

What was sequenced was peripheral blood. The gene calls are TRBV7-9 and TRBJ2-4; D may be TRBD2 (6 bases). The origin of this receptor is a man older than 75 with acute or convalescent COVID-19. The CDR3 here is CASAYSGPSVQYF. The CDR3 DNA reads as TGTGCCAGCGCGTACAGTGGGCCTAGCGTGCAGTACTTC.